Following are 21 T cell receptor beta chains from one sample sequenced in a study of blood T cell repertoires in COVID-19 (dated by TCRdb to 2019 to 2021). The method was the immunoSEQ multiplex PCR assay. In TCRdb, the immuneACCESS table is reduced to in-frame sequences with V and J assigned. These tables do not hold every clone; where another copy was compared, an unresolved V gene accounts for under half, and the others remain unexplained. For this sample the table gives roughly 110,000 clones, of which 70% to 90% were detected only once. The top ten clonotypes cover 1.4% to 1.5% of the sample. Sequences were obtained from peripheral blood. Receptor source: a man between 35 and 55 years old with acute or convalescent COVID-19.

This clone was detected only a few times. The chain has TRBV7-3 and TRBJ2-5, with 7 bases aligning to TRBD2. V was pared by 2 bases and J by 4 bases, with 4 bases of the junction left unmatched. This CDR3 is built from 14 residues. The V gene's germline CDR1 is SGHTA and CDR2 FQGTGA. The CDR3 DNA is TGTGCCAGCAGCTTAGGTGGGGGGGGAGAGACCCAGTACTTC. Translated, it gives CASSLGGGGETQYF.

This clone showed up just once. Here the CDR3 reads CASSSRRGSGGPQNIQYF. The CDR3 DNA is TGTGCCAGCAGCTCCCGTCGAGGTTCGGGGGGGCCACAAAACATTCAGTACTTC. The J gene is TRBJ2-4, the V gene TRBV7-2, with 8 bases aligning to TRBD2. The CDR3 loop spans 18 amino acids. Germline lookup yields CDR1 SGHTA and CDR2 FQGNSA. The V gene end was trimmed by 4 bases and the J gene end by 5 bases; junction bases not matched to a gene: 16.

As to this clone: Other nucleotide sequences in the sample specify the same CDR3. The chain has TRBV7-2 and TRBJ1-5, with D perhaps matching TRBD1 (6 bases). Trimming shortened V by 3 bases and J by 4 bases, and 7 bases separated the two germline ends. Germline V lookup: CDR1 SGHTA, CDR2 FQGNSA. CDR3 length: 13 residues. Here the CDR3 reads CASSFQGNQPQHF. The CDR3 DNA is TGTGCCAGCAGCTTCCAGGGGAATCAGCCCCAGCATTTT.

The rearrangement joins TRBV28 to TRBJ2-7; D may be TRBD2 (6 bases). The V end was cut by 4 bases, the J end by 5 bases, with 18 bases between. Germline CDR1 is MDHEN and CDR2 is SYDVKM. CDR3 length: 15 amino acids. CDR3 loop: CASSSKGRGSNEQYF. Written as DNA, the CDR3 is TGTGCCAGCAGTTCCAAGGGGCGGGGTTCCAACGAGCAGTACTTC.

The V and J genes are TRBV18 and TRBJ1-1; 10 bases match TRBD1. CDR3 length equals 16 residues. Looked up from germline, CDR1 is KGHSH and CDR2 is LQKENI. The ends lost 1 base at V and 1 base at J; junction bases unmatched: 3. The CDR3 sequence is CASSPLRTGGNTEAFF. The DNA of the CDR3 is TGTGCCAGCTCACCACTCCGGACAGGGGGGAACACTGAAGCTTTCTTT.

This sequence joins TRBV6-5 and TRBJ1-6, with D possibly TRBD1 on 6 matching bases. The V and J ends lost 2 bases and 10 bases respectively, with 18 bases between them. Germline CDR1 reads MNHEY; CDR2 reads SVGAGI. This CDR3 has 16 amino acids. The CDR3 DNA follows: TGTGCCAGCAGTTACCAATGGGACATGGGAAGATCACCCCTCCACTTT. Amino acids: CASSYQWDMGRSPLHF.

The chain links TRBV5-1 to TRBJ2-1, with a weak D call TRBD2 (5 bases). The CDR3 runs to 13 residues. Germline loops: CDR1 SGHRS, CDR2 YFSETQ. The V end was cut by 0 bases, the J end by 10 bases, with 11 bases between. In DNA form, the CDR3 reads TGCGCCAGCAGCTTGGCCCTGTCGGGGGAGCAGTTCTTC. Translated: CASSLALSGEQFF.

The chain recombines TRBV30 with TRBJ1-5, with D maybe TRBD1 (6 bases). The CDR3 loop spans 14 amino acids. The germline V gene encodes CDR1 GTSNPN and CDR2 SVGIG (reference sequence). The V and J ends lost 2 bases and 0 bases respectively, with 8 bases between them. In nucleotides, the CDR3 is TGTGCCTGGAGTAGGGGGTATAGCAATCAGCCCCAGCATTTT. Protein sequence: CAWSRGYSNQPQHF.

This chain joins TRBV5-1 and TRBJ2-6, with D unclear. With 0 bases removed from V and 0 bases from J, the gap between germline ends came to 7 bases. The length of the CDR3 is 16 residues. Germline V gene sequence: CDR1 SGHRS, CDR2 YFSETQ. The CDR3 sequence is CASSLAAYSGANVLTF. The DNA of the CDR3 is TGCGCCAGCAGCTTGGCCGCCTACTCTGGGGCCAACGTCCTGACTTTC.

This clone appeared a single time. The rearrangement uses TRBV5-6 and TRBJ2-5, with D perhaps TRBD2 (5 bases). Germline lookup yields CDR1 SGHDT and CDR2 YYEEEE. Between the trimmed V and J ends, which lost 0 bases and 4 bases, there was a span of 7 bases. The length of the CDR3 is 13 residues. The CDR3 nucleotides read TGTGCCAGCAGCTTGGAGGGAGCAGAGACCCAGTACTTC. Encoded protein: CASSLEGAETQYF.

The V and J genes are TRBV7-2 and TRBJ1-2, with 8 bases identical to TRBD1. The CDR3 is 14 amino acids. Germline V CDR1 and CDR2: SGHTA, FQGNSA. V shed 5 bases and J 4 bases; nucleotides not matched to a gene: 6. The DNA for the CDR3 is TGTGCCAGCAGCCCAGACAGGGGCACCTATGGCTACACCTTC. Encoded protein: CASSPDRGTYGYTF.

V is TRBV19 and J is TRBJ2-3; 9 bases map to TRBD2. The CDR3 is made up of 15 amino acids. CDR1 and CDR2 from the germline V gene are LNHDA and SQIVND (reference sequence). V lost 6 bases and J lost 0; bases outside the gene matches: 4. CDR3 residues: CASSLAGFSTDTQYF. The CDR3 DNA follows: TGTGCCAGTAGCCTAGCGGGGTTTAGCACAGATACGCAGTATTTT.

This rearrangement joins TRBV2 to TRBJ2-3; 8 nucleotides align to TRBD2. The CDR3 spans 16 residues. Germline V gene data show CDR1 as SNHLY and CDR2 as FYNNEI. V lost 1 base and J lost 2; bases outside the gene matches: 5. As DNA, the CDR3 is TGTGCCAGCAGTGAAGGGTCGCGGGGGGCCACAGATACGCAGTATTTT. Its translation: CASSEGSRGATDTQYF.

DNA for the CDR3: TGCGCCAGCAGCCAAGACCCGAGGGGGGGCGTCAGACTAGCGAATGGGAATGAGCAGTTCTTC. Translated, it gives CASSQDPRGGVRLANGNEQFF. The rearrangement links TRBV4-3 to TRBJ2-1; 8 bases are a match to TRBD2. Germline V gene data show CDR1 as LGHNA and CDR2 as YSLEER. This CDR3 is built from 21 residues. J was trimmed by 7 bases and V by 0 bases; bases with no gene match: 23.

The chain is built from TRBV11-2 and TRBJ2-7; D unresolved. Germline V CDR1 and CDR2: SGHAT, FQNNGV. This CDR3 comprises 11 residues. Trimming took 3 bases from V and 3 from J, leaving 3 bases between them. CDR3: CASSFLYEQYF. CDR3 DNA: TGTGCCAGCAGCTTCCTCTACGAGCAGTACTTC.

The chain combines TRBV5-1 with TRBJ2-7; 10 bases line up with TRBD2. This CDR3 has 15 amino acids. From germline, CDR1 is SGHRS and CDR2 YFSETQ. The V segment lost 1 base and the J segment 7 bases; nucleotides outside the gene matches: 8. The CDR3 loop is CASSLTSGASREQYF. In DNA form, the CDR3 reads TGCGCCAGCAGCTTGACTAGCGGGGCCTCACGGGAGCAGTACTTC.

The rearrangement joins TRBV3-1 (or the pseudogene TRBV3-2) to TRBJ1-6, with 10 bases aligning to TRBD1. With V trimmed by 4 bases and J by 0 bases, 3 bases remained unmatched. Per the germline V gene, CDR1 is LGHDT and CDR2 is YNNKEL (reference sequence). This CDR3 contains 17 residues. The CDR3 is CASSRRTGGSYNSPLHF. CDR3 nucleotide sequence: TGTGCCAGCAGCCGAAGGACAGGGGGCTCCTATAATTCACCCCTCCACTTT.

This rearrangement joins TRBV7-2 to TRBJ2-3; TRBD1 matches 8 bases. Losses at the gene ends were 8 bases for V and 9 bases for J; bases not matched to a gene: 13. The CDR3 totals 14 residues. Germline lookup yields CDR1 SGHTA and CDR2 FQGNSA. The CDR3 bases are TGTGCCAGCGGGACGACCGGGACAGGTGGAACGCAGTATTTT. This translates into CASGTTGTGGTQYF. Together with reference TRBV7-2 and TRBJ2-3, the CDR3 gives the full variable domain: GAGVSQSPSNKVTEKGKDVELRCDPISGHTALYWYRQSLGQGLEFLIYFQGNSAPDKSGLPSDRFSAERTGGSVSTLTIQRTQQEDSAVYLCASGTTGTGGTQYFGPGTRLTVL.

This clone was found once. The CDR3 region has the DNA TGTGCCAGCAGCACAATCTACGAGCAGTACTTC. Residues: CASSTIYEQYF. This chain uses TRBV7-2 with TRBJ2-7; D remains unclear. The CDR3 length is 11 residues. The germline V gene encodes CDR1 SGHTA and CDR2 FQGNSA. V was trimmed by 5 bases and J by 3 bases, leaving 5 bases between them.

The CDR3 loop reads CASSSRGGESSLLYEQYF. In DNA form, the CDR3 reads TGTGCCAGCAGTTCAAGAGGAGGGGAATCCAGTCTTCTGTACGAGCAGTACTTC. The chain carries TRBV7-6 and TRBJ2-7, with D possibly being TRBD2 (6 bases). CDR1 is SGHVS, CDR2 FNYEAQ, per germline. This CDR3 is built from 18 residues. Trimming left V 6 bases short and J 4 bases short, with 28 bases between.

The chain is built from TRBV6-2 or TRBV6-3 and TRBJ2-7; the D is unclear. The CDR3 contains 13 residues. The germline gives CDR1 MNHEY, CDR2 SVGEGT. V gave up 0 bases and J gave up 3 bases, with 6 bases separating them. CDR3 residues: CASSYSLYYEQYF. The CDR3 nucleotides are TGTGCCAGCAGTTACTCTTTATACTACGAGCAGTACTTC.